A single sample is the source of the 24 T cell receptor beta chains below, sequenced in a study of immune heterogeneity within non-small cell lung tumors. Samples each supplied about 600 ng of bulk tumor genomic DNA as template. Several biopsies per primary tumor, spaced far apart, were taken during surgery. Their non-small cell lung cancer was newly diagnosed and untreated, and the patients underwent curative surgery. TCR beta CDR3 amplification used multiplex PCR with 32 V and 13 J primers. TCRdb analysed the multiplex PCR reads with MiXCR anew, one entry per CDR3 protein. Of 13,000 or so distinct CDR3 sequences in the sample, around 22% were seen once. The sequencing input was lung tumor tissue. The receptors come from a man between 60 and 75 years old with non-small cell lung cancer.

This clonotype appeared a few times. This rearrangement joins TRBV4-1 to TRBJ2-1; 7 positions agree with TRBD2. CDR1 is MGHRA and CDR2 is YSYEKL in the germline V gene. CDR3 length equals 16 residues. Germline trimming cut 1 base from V and 5 bases from J; bases unmatched to any gene: 8. The CDR3 DNA reads as TGCGCCAGCAGCCAAGTAGGGCCCGGGAGGAACAATGAGCAGTTCTTC. This sequence encodes CASSQVGPGRNNEQFF.

This chain connects TRBV5-1 to TRBJ2-5, with D uncertain. V lost 4 bases, J lost 2 bases, and 3 bases lay in between. The CDR3 has 11 residues. From germline, CDR1 is SGHRS and CDR2 YFSETQ. The CDR3 sequence: CASSLQETQYF. DNA of the CDR3: TGCGCCAGCAGCCTACAAGAGACCCAGTACTTC.

V usage is TRBV10-1 and J usage is TRBJ2-1; TRBD2 matches at 10 bases. Losses at the gene ends were 5 bases for V and 7 bases for J; bases not matched to a gene: 8. CDR1 and CDR2 (germline): WNHNN, SYGVQD (reference sequence). The CDR3 loop spans 15 amino acids. CDR3: CASSTSGMGRNEQFF. In DNA form, the CDR3 reads TGCGCCAGCAGTACTAGCGGGATGGGTCGGAATGAGCAGTTCTTC.

The chain joins TRBV12-3 or TRBV12-4 to TRBJ2-2; D is ambiguous. The CDR3 sequence is 14 residues long. V lost 3 bases and J 3 bases, leaving 8 bases between the germline ends. The chain's CDR3 is CASSFVPDTGELFF. CDR3 nucleotide sequence: TGTGCCAGCAGTTTTGTTCCAGACACCGGGGAGCTGTTTTTT.

This clonotype was picked up many times. V usage is TRBV6-4 and J usage is TRBJ2-2, with 11 bases fitting TRBD2. The germline V gene encodes CDR1 MRHNA and CDR2 SNTAGT. Unmatched junction bases numbered 5, after V lost 4 bases and J lost 7 bases. The CDR3 covers 15 residues. Written as DNA, the CDR3 is TGTGCCAGCAGTGTTTCTAGCGGGAGGATCGGGGAGCTGTTTTTT. As protein: CASSVSSGRIGELFF.

There are many counts of this clonotype. The chain links TRBV6-6 to TRBJ2-6; D not resolved. This CDR3 contains 15 residues. Trimming cost V 2 bases and J 0 bases, with 5 bases left between them. Germline V gene data show CDR1 as MNHNY and CDR2 as SVGAGI (reference sequence). The CDR3 region is CASSYRISGANVLTF. Written as DNA, the CDR3 is TGTGCCAGCAGTTACAGAATCTCTGGGGCCAACGTCCTGACTTTC.

This sequence joins TRBV7-2 and TRBJ1-5, with unresolved D. Trimming removed 1 base from V and 0 bases from J, with 10 bases in between. Germline V lookup: CDR1 SGHTA, CDR2 FQGNSA. There are 16 residues in the CDR3. The CDR3 loop is CASSLEGPNSNQPQHF. The CDR3 DNA follows: TGTGCCAGCAGCTTAGAGGGCCCGAATAGCAATCAGCCCCAGCATTTT.

The V and J genes are TRBV14 and TRBJ2-1; 9 nucleotides align to TRBD2. The germline CDR1 and CDR2 sequences are SGHDN and FVKESK. Trimming took 0 bases from V and 3 from J; bases not matched to a gene: 6. This CDR3 is built from 17 residues. CDR3 nucleotide sequence: TGTGCCAGCAGCCAAGAAGCTCTAGCGGGATTCTACAATGAGCAGTTCTTC. Translating gives CASSQEALAGFYNEQFF.

This clonotype appeared a few times. The chain employs TRBV3-1 and TRBJ1-2, with D unclear. Trimming shortened V by 0 bases and J by 0 bases, and 11 bases separated the two germline ends. CDR3 length: 16 residues. From germline, CDR1 is LGHDT and CDR2 YNNKEL (reference sequence). CDR3 sequence (DNA): TGTGCCAGCAGCCAAGATTTTACCCCTTCTAACTATGGCTACACCTTC. Amino acid sequence: CASSQDFTPSNYGYTF.

The rearrangement uses TRBV18 and TRBJ1-5; no clear D. CDR3 length: 14 residues. The germline CDR1 and CDR2 sequences are KGHSH and LQKENI. V gave up 3 bases and J gave up 3 bases, with 9 bases separating them. The CDR3 sequence: CASSPPNNNQPQHF. CDR3 DNA: TGTGCCAGCTCACCCCCAAATAACAATCAGCCCCAGCATTTT.

The genes are TRBV5-6 and TRBJ2-1, with 11 bases aligning to TRBD2. The V gene's germline CDR1 is SGHDT and CDR2 YYEEEE. Trimming took 5 bases from V and 4 from J; bases not matched to a gene: 14. The CDR3 is 18 amino acids. For the CDR3, the DNA is TGTGCCAGCAGTTCGCCCTTACTAGCGGGGGTAACTTACAATGAGCAGTTCTTC. It specifies CASSSPLLAGVTYNEQFF.

This clonotype was observed a handful of times. The genes are TRBV5-4 and TRBJ1-6; maybe TRBD1 (5 bases). Germline V gene lookup returns CDR1 SGHNT and CDR2 YYREEE (reference sequence). The CDR3 has 15 residues. The V end lost 4 bases, the J end lost 3 bases, and 11 bases lay between the germline ends. For the CDR3, the DNA is TGTGCCAGCAGCGGGGACGGATACTATAATTCACCCCTCCACTTT. It encodes CASSGDGYYNSPLHF.

There are a few counts of this clonotype. V is TRBV20-1 and J is TRBJ2-3, with 8 bases that match TRBD1. CDR3 length equals 14 residues. CDR1 DFQATT and CDR2 SNEGSKA come from the germline V gene (reference sequence). J was trimmed by 5 bases and V by 6 bases; bases with no gene match: 10. CDR3 sequence reads: CSASRGTGKDTQYF. CDR3 DNA: TGCAGTGCCAGTAGAGGGACAGGTAAAGATACGCAGTATTTT.

This clonotype appeared a few times. The chain carries TRBV3-1 and TRBJ2-7; D is ambiguous. Trimming pared 4 bases from V and 1 base from J, leaving 5 bases between. From germline, CDR1 is LGHDT and CDR2 YNNKEL (reference sequence). The CDR3 consists of 12 residues. The CDR3 nucleotides read TGTGCCAGCAGCCCCGGGTCCTACGAGCAGTACTTC. Translated: CASSPGSYEQYF.

In its sample, this clonotype was seen a few times. This CDR3 is CASSQEYGERAEQYF. CDR3 nucleotides: TGTGCCAGCAGCCAAGAATACGGCGAGAGGGCCGAGCAGTACTTC. The J gene is TRBJ2-7, the V gene TRBV3-1, with D possibly being TRBD2 (5 bases). V lost 0 bases and J 6 bases, leaving 15 bases between the germline ends. Looked up from germline, CDR1 is LGHDT and CDR2 is YNNKEL (reference sequence). This CDR3 is 15 amino acids long.

Relative to its sample, this clonotype is medium-sized. The rearrangement uses TRBV12-3 or TRBV12-4 and TRBJ1-2; no clear D gene. V was trimmed by 0 bases and J by 4 bases, leaving 6 bases between them. CDR3 size: 13 residues. CDR3 residues: CASSLASLYGYTF. The DNA of the CDR3 is TGTGCCAGCAGTTTAGCCAGCCTCTATGGCTACACCTTC.

Only a few counts were recorded for this clonotype. The rearrangement uses TRBV25-1 and TRBJ1-3; D is possibly TRBD1 (6 bases). CDR1 is MGHDK and CDR2 is SYGVNS in the germline V gene. The CDR3 is 17 amino acids. Between the trimmed V and J ends, which lost 1 base and 5 bases, there was a span of 18 bases. The CDR3 DNA is TGTGCCAGCAGTGAATCTCGGACAGATGGGGGTAGAAACACCATATATTTT. Its protein is CASSESRTDGGRNTIYF.

This clonotype is medium-sized (0.01 to 0.1%). This chain joins TRBV20-1 and TRBJ2-2, with D maybe TRBD2 (7 bases). Germline V gene sequence: CDR1 DFQATT, CDR2 SNEGSKA (reference sequence). The CDR3 is 15 residues long. The V gene lost 5 bases and the J gene lost 0 bases, with 13 bases spanning the gap. This CDR3 reads CSAGGGAANTGELFF. As DNA, the CDR3 is TGCAGTGCTGGCGGGGGCGCCGCGAACACCGGGGAGCTGTTTTTT.

The CDR3 region has the DNA TGTGTCAGCGGACAGGGGGCCCGGAATGAGCAGTTCTTC. It yields the protein CVSGQGARNEQFF. This chain links TRBV19 with TRBJ2-1; TRBD1 agrees at 11 bases. CDR3 length equals 13 residues. Germline CDR1 LNHDA, CDR2 SQIVND (reference sequence).

Remarks on this clonotype: At one of its ends the junction is not consistent with the germline gene, which may arise from a read error. The chain is built from TRBV6-1 and TRBJ2-5; 8 nucleotides agree with TRBD2. The CDR3 loop spans 14 amino acids. Per the germline V gene, CDR1 is MNHNS and CDR2 is SASEGT. The CDR3 region is CSSSELAVRETQYF. CDR3 bases: TGTTCCAGCAGTGAACTAGCGGTTAGAGAGACCCAGTACTTC.

This clonotype was seen a few times. This chain connects TRBV12-3 or TRBV12-4 to TRBJ2-5, with no clear D. Trimming pared 2 bases from V and 2 bases from J, leaving 9 bases between. The CDR3 is made up of 14 amino acids. Here the CDR3 DNA reads TGTGCCAGCAGTTTACCGGATACTCAAGAGACCCAGTACTTC. As protein: CASSLPDTQETQYF.

The chain links TRBV10-2 to TRBJ2-5; TRBD1 is a possible D gene (6 bases). V dropped 2 bases and J dropped 5 bases, with 9 bases sitting between them. CDR3 length: 13 amino acids. Germline V gene sequence: CDR1 WSHSY, CDR2 SAAADI. The CDR3 loop reads CASSETGLETQYF. CDR3 coding DNA: TGCGCCAGCAGTGAGACAGGGTTGGAGACCCAGTACTTC.

This clonotype was observed a few times. The chain uses TRBV12-3 or TRBV12-4 and TRBJ1-2; no definite D call. CDR3 length: 15 amino acids. V gave up 5 bases and J gave up 0 bases, with 13 bases separating them. The CDR3: CASSPPWEANYGYTF. CDR3 in DNA: TGTGCCAGCAGTCCTCCTTGGGAGGCTAACTATGGCTACACCTTC.

By proportion, this clonotype is medium-sized. The chain is built from TRBV27 and TRBJ2-7, with 11 bases aligning to TRBD2. Germline values: CDR1 MNHEY, CDR2 SMNVEV (reference sequence). The CDR3 contains 16 residues. J was trimmed by 2 bases and V by 3 bases; bases with no gene match: 6. In nucleotides, the CDR3 is TGTGCCAGCAGTTTTTCCGGGACTAGCGGAGCCTACGAGCAGTACTTC. It codes for CASSFSGTSGAYEQYF.